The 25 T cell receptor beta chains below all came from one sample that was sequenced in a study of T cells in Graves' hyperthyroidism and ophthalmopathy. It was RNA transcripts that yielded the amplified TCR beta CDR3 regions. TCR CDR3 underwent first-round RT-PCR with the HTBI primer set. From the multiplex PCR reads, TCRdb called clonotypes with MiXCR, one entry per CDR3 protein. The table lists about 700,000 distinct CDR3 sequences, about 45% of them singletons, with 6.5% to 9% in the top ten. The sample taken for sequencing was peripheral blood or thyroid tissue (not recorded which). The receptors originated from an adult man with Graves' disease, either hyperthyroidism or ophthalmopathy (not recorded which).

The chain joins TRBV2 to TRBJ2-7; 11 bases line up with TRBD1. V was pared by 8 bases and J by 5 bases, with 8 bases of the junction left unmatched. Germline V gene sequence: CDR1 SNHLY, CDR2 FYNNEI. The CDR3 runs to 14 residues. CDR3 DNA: TGTGCCAGCGGAGGACAGGGGGCTCTGGACGAGCAGTACTTC. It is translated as CASGGQGALDEQYF.

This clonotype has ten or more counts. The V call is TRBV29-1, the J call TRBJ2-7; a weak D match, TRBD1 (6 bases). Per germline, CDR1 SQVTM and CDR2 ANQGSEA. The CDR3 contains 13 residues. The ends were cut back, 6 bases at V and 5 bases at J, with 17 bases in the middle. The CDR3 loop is CSVDIQQGNEQYF. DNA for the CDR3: TGCAGCGTCGACATACAACAGGGTAACGAGCAGTACTTC.

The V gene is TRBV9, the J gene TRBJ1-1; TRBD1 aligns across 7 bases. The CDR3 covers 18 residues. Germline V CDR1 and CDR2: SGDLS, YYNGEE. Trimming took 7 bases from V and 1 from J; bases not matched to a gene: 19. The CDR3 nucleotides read TGTGCCAGCTCACCAACTGTAGGGGGCGAATGGCGGAACACTGAAGCTTTCTTT. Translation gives CASSPTVGGEWRNTEAFF.

CDR3 nucleotide sequence: TGTGCCATCAGTGAGACCCAGGGTTGGAATCGGCCCCTCCACTTT. This translates into CAISETQGWNRPLHF. The chain joins TRBV10-3 to TRBJ1-6, with a tentative D call TRBD1 (5 bases). This CDR3 spans 15 amino acids. CDR1 is ENHRY, CDR2 SYGVKD, per germline. The V end lost 2 bases, the J end lost 13 bases, and 18 bases lay between the germline ends.

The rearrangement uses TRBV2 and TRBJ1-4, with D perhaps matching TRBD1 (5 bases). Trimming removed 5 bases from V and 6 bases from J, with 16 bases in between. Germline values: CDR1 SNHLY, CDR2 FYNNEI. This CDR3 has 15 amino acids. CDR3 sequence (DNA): TGTGCCAGCAGTTACGCGGCAGGGTGGGATGAAAAACTGTTTTTT. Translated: CASSYAAGWDEKLFF. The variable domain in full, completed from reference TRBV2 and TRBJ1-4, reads EPEVTQTPSHQVTQMGQEVILRCVPISNHLYFYWYRQILGQKVEFLVSFYNNEISEKSEIFDDQFSVERPDGSNFTLKIRSTKLEDSAMYFCASSYAAGWDEKLFFGSGTQLSVL.

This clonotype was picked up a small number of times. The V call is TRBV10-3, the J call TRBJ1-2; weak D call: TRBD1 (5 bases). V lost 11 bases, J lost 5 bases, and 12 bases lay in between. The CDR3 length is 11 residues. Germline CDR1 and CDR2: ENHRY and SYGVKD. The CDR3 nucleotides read TGTGCCTGGAGTCAGGGTTATGGCTACACCTTC. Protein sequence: CAWSQGYGYTF.

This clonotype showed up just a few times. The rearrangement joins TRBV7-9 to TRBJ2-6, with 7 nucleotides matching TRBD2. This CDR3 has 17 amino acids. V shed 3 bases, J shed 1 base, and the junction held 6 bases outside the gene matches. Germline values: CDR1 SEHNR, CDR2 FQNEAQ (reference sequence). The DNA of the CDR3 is TGTGCCAGCAGCTTGGCCTGGGGGGGGTCTGGGGCCAACGTCCTGACTTTC. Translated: CASSLAWGGSGANVLTF.

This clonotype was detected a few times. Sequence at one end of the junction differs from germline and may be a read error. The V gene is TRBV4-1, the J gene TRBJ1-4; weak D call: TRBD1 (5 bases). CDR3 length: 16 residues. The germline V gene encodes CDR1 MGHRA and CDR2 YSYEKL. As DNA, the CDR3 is TGTGCCAGCAGCCAAGATCTGGGGGGACCAGGTGAAAAACTGTTTTTT. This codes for CASSQDLGGPGEKLFF.

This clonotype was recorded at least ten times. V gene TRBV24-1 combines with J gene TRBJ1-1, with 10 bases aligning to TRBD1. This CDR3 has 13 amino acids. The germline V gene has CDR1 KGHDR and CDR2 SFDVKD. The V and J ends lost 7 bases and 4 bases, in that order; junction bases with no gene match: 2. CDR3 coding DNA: TGTGCCACCAGCGACAGGGGGCTCACTGAAGCTTTCTTT. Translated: CATSDRGLTEAFF.

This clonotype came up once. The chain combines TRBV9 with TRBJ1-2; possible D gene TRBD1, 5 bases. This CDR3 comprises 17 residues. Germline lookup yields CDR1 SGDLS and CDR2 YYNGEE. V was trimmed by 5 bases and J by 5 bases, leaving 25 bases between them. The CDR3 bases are TGTGCCAGCAGTTTAGGTGACAGACCAGCTTATCCATATGGCTACACCTTC. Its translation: CASSLGDRPAYPYGYTF.

Written as DNA, the CDR3 is TGTGCCAGCGCCCGAGACAGGGGGCGCGGTGGCAATCAGCCCCAGCATTTT. It encodes CASARDRGRGGNQPQHF. V is TRBV6-6 and J is TRBJ1-5; 10 bases map to TRBD1. In germline, CDR1 is MNHNY, CDR2 SVGAGI (reference sequence). CDR3 length equals 17 residues. J gave up 2 bases and V 8 bases, and 12 bases lay outside the gene matches.

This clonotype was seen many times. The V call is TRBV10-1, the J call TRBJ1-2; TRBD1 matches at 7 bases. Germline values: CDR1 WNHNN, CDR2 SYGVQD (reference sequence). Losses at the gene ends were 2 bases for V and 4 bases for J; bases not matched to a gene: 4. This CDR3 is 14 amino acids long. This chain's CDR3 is CASSEAGQPYGYTF. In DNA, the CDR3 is TGCGCCAGCAGTGAGGCGGGACAGCCCTATGGCTACACCTTC.

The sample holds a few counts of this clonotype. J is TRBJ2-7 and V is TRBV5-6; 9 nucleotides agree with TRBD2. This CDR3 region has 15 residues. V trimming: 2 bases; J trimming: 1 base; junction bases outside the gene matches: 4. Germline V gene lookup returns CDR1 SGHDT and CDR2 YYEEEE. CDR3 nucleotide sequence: TGTGCCAGCAGCTTAGGCGGGAGGGGATCCTACGAGCAGTACTTC. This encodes CASSLGGRGSYEQYF.

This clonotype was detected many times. CDR3 in amino acids: CASMESGGLSPLHF. The CDR3 DNA reads TGTGCCAGTATGGAGTCAGGGGGCCTTTCACCCCTCCACTTT. This chain connects TRBV19 to TRBJ1-6; TRBD1 agrees at 8 bases. CDR1 and CDR2 (germline): LNHDA, SQIVND (reference sequence). The CDR3 spans 14 residues. V shed 7 bases and J 9 bases; nucleotides not matched to a gene: 8.

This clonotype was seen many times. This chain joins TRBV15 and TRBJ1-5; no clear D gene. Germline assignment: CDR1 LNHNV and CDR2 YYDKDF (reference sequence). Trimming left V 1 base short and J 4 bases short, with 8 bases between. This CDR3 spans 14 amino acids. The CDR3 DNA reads TGTGCCACCAGCAGAGGTGGGTCAAATCAGCCCCAGCATTTT. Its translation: CATSRGGSNQPQHF.

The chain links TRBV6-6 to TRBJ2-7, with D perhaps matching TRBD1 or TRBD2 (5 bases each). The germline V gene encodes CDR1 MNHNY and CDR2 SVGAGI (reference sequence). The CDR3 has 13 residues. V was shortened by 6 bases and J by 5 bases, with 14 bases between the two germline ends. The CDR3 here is CASSGEGTHEQYF. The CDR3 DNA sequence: TGTGCCAGCAGCGGTGAGGGGACCCACGAGCAGTACTTC.

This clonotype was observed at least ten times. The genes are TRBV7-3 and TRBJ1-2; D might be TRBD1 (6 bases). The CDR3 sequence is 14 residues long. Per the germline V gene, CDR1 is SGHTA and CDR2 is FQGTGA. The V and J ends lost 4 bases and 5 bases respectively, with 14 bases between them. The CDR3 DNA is TGTGCCAGCAGCTCCCCCACGGACAGATATGGCTACACCTTC. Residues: CASSSPTDRYGYTF.

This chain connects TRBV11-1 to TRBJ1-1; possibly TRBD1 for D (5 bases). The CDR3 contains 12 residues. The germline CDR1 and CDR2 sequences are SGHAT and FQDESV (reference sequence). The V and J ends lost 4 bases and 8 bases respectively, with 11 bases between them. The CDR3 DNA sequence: TGTGCCAGCAGCTCCCCTCGGGGGGAAGCTTTCTTT. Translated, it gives CASSSPRGEAFF.

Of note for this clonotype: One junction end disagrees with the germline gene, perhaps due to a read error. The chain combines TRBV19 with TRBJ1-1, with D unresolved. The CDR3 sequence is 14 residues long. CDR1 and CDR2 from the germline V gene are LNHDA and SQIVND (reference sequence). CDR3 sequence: CASRIDPGSDEAFF. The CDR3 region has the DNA TGTGCCAGTAGGATAGACCCCGGGAGTGATGAAGCTTTCTTT.

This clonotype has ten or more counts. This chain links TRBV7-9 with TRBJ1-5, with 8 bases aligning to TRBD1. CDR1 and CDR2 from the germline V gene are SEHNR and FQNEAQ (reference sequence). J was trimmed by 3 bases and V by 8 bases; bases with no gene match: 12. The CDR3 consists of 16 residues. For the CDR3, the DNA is TGTGCCAGCTCCCAAGGACAGGGTCCCAACAATCAGCCCCAGCATTTT. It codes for CASSQGQGPNNQPQHF. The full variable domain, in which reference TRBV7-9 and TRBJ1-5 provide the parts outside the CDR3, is DTGVSQNPRHKITKRGQNVTFRCDPISEHNRLYWYRQTLGQGPEFLTYFQNEAQLEKSRLLSDRFSAERPKGSFSTLEIQRTEQGDSAMYLCASSQGQGPNNQPQHFGDGTRLSIL.

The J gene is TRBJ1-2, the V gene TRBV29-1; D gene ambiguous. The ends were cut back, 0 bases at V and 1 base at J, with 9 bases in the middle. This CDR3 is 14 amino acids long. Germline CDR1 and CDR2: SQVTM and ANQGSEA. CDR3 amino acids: CSVEDGGYNYGYTF. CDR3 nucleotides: TGCAGCGTTGAAGATGGAGGGTATAACTATGGCTACACCTTC.

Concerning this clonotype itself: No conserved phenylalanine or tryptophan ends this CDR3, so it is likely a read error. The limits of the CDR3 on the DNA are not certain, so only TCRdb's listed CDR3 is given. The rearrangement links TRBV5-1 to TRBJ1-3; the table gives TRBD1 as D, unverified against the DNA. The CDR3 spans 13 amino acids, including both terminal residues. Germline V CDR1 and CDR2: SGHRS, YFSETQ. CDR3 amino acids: CASSLIPGGGRGT.

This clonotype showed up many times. DNA of the CDR3: TGTGCCACCAGCAGGGACAGGGGAATGAACACTGAAGCTTTCTTT. This encodes CATSRDRGMNTEAFF. V is TRBV15 and J is TRBJ1-1; 9 positions agree with TRBD1. Per the germline V gene, CDR1 is LNHNV and CDR2 is YYDKDF (reference sequence). After removal of 3 bases from V and 0 bases from J, the junction contained 2 bases not matched to a gene. The CDR3 is 15 residues long. Based on the CDR3 plus reference TRBV15 and TRBJ1-1, the full variable domain is DAMVIQNPRYQVTQFGKPVTLSCSQTLNHNVMYWYQQKSSQAPKLLFHYYDKDFNNEADTPDNFQSRRPNTSFCFLDIRSPGLGDTAMYLCATSRDRGMNTEAFFGQGTRLTVV.

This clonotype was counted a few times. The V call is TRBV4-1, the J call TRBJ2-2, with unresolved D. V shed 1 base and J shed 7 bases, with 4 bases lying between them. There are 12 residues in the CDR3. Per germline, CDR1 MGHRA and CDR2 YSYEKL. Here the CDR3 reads CASSQGDGELFF. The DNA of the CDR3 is TGCGCCAGCAGCCAAGGGGACGGGGAGCTGTTTTTT.

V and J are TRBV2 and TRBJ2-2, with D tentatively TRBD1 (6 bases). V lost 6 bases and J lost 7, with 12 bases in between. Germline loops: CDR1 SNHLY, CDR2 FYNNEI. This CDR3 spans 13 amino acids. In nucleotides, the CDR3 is TGTGCCAGCAGAACAGGGATCTACGGGGAGCTGTTTTTT. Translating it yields CASRTGIYGELFF.